This passage covers 5 T cell receptor beta chains from one sample sequenced in a study of blood T cell repertoires in COVID-19. Assay: immunoSEQ multiplex PCR; the TCRdb copy retains only in-frame clones and omits some. Of just under 45,000 clones listed, 87% were seen once; the top ten hold 23%. The material sequenced was peripheral blood. These receptors originate from a woman at least 80 years old in a cohort sampled during active or convalescent COVID-19.

The V call is TRBV6-5, the J call TRBJ2-7; TRBD2 aligns across 9 bases. V shed 2 bases, J shed 3 bases, and the junction held 5 bases outside the gene matches. The CDR3 is 15 residues long. The germline gives CDR1 MNHEY, CDR2 SVGAGI. The CDR3 DNA follows: TGTGCCAGCAGTTACGATAGCGGGAGCCTCTACGAGCAGTACTTC. Translating gives CASSYDSGSLYEQYF.

The CDR3 loop reads CASSLTQPLTGNEQFF. The CDR3 nucleotides read TGTGCCAGCAGCTTGACCCAGCCCCTAACGGGCAATGAGCAGTTCTTC. This chain links TRBV5-6 with TRBJ2-1, with D unresolved. The germline V and J ends were trimmed by 1 base and 6 bases, with 17 bases remaining between them. The germline V gene encodes CDR1 SGHDT and CDR2 YYEEEE. This CDR3 is 16 amino acids long.

This clone was seen a few times. The chain combines TRBV28 with TRBJ1-2, with a tentative D call TRBD1 (5 bases). Trimming shortened V by 6 bases and J by 2 bases, and 22 bases separated the two germline ends. Germline V gene data show CDR1 as MDHEN and CDR2 as SYDVKM. The CDR3 length is 17 residues. The CDR3 is CASRPPLGGGPNYGYTF. The CDR3, as DNA: TGTGCCAGCAGACCTCCTCTGGGGGGAGGCCCAAACTATGGCTACACCTTC.

The chain uses TRBV6-5 and TRBJ2-7; possibly TRBD1 for D (6 bases). The germline CDR1 and CDR2 sequences are MNHEY and SVGAGI. This CDR3 contains 16 residues. V was clipped by 0 bases and J by 0 bases, with 12 bases between them. The CDR3 DNA is TGTGCCAGCAGTTACTCGACTACAGGGAACTCCTACGAGCAGTACTTC. Translated: CASSYSTTGNSYEQYF.

V is TRBV20-1 and J is TRBJ1-1; D is unresolved. The CDR3 length is 12 residues. V shed 3 bases and J shed 0 bases, with 5 bases lying between them. Germline assignment: CDR1 DFQATT and CDR2 SNEGSKA (reference sequence). The CDR3 DNA reads as TGCAGTGCTAGTGGAGTGAACACTGAAGCTTTCTTT. Protein product: CSASGVNTEAFF.